Listed below are T cell receptor beta chains from one sample, sequenced in a study of regulatory T cells in long-lasting Graves disease. TCRdb called the multiplex PCR reads again in MiXCR, with one record for every CDR3 protein. The sample lists 400,000 to 500,000 distinct CDR3 sequences, less than 20% seen once, with around 10% in the top ten. Another study also made use of these data, one on T cells in Graves' hyperthyroidism and ophthalmopathy.

Sequenced here: peripheral blood mononuclear cells (PBMCs), sampled at new diagnosis, from a patient treated with antithyroid drugs. These receptors were taken from a woman in her thirties with Graves disease. Both conserved end residues are part of each CDR3. D genes are given only for firm matches. A row's size may be missing; if present it is once, few, many or a size class.

d_call,j_call,clone_size,v_call,cdr3_nt,cdr3_aa
.,TRBJ2-7,many,TRBV7-9,TGTGCCAGCAGCTCTACAGGGATCGGCGAGCAGTACTTC,CASSSTGIGEQYF
TRBD2,TRBJ2-3,.,TRBV10-3,TGTGCCATCAAACGGGGGGCTAGCGGGGACACAGATACGCAGTATTTT,CAIKRGASGDTDTQYF
TRBD2,TRBJ2-1,.,TRBV7-8,TGTGCCAGCAGCCCAGCGGGACTAGCGGTCCTCTCCTACAATGAGCAGTTCTTC,CASSPAGLAVLSYNEQFF
.,TRBJ2-7,many,TRBV30,TGTGCCTGGAGTAGGAGGTTGAGCTACGAGCAGTACTTC,CAWSRRLSYEQYF
.,TRBJ2-1,many,TRBV30,TGTGCCTGGAGTTGGATGGGGGAGCAGTTCTTC,CAWSWMGEQFF
TRBD2,TRBJ2-3,many,TRBV7-2,TGTGCCAGCAGCTTAGCGGTAGCGGGAGGGGATACGCAGTATTTT,CASSLAVAGGDTQYF
.,TRBJ2-3,few,TRBV19,TGTGCCAGTAGTAGTCGGGACGGAGCTAGCACAGATACGCAGTATTTT,CASSSRDGASTDTQYF
.,TRBJ2-1,.,TRBV5-1,TGCGCCAGCAGCATGAGGGGTGGGAGTTTCTCCTACAATGAGCAGTTCTTC,CASSMRGGSFSYNEQFF
.,TRBJ2-2,few,TRBV10-3,TGTGCCCCGTCGAACTACCGACTGTCCGGGGAGCTGTTTTTT,CAPSNYRLSGELFF
TRBD2,TRBJ2-7,many,TRBV18,TGTGCCAGCTCACCCTCGACTAGCGGGAGTGGTGAGCAGTACTTC,CASSPSTSGSGEQYF
.,TRBJ2-2,.,TRBV5-1,TGCGCCAGCAGCTTCACCTCAGGGACCGGGGAGCTGTTTTTT,CASSFTSGTGELFF
.,TRBJ1-2,.,TRBV7-9,TGTGCCAGCAGCCCGGTTGGGGTTGGCTACACCTTC,CASSPVGVGYTF
TRBD1,TRBJ1-2,many,TRBV5-1,TGCGCCAGCAGCGATCCACTGCGGGGACAGCTCTATGGCTACACCTTC,CASSDPLRGQLYGYTF
.,TRBJ1-3,many,TRBV20-1,TGCAGTGCTCGGGACCCTCGAGGGGGGAGCTCTGGAAACACCATATATTTT,CSARDPRGGSSGNTIYF
.,TRBJ2-7,many,TRBV18,TGTGCCAGCTCACCAGGGGGGGCAGATACCTACGAGCAGTACTTC,CASSPGGADTYEQYF
TRBD1,TRBJ1-2,.,TRBV10-2,TGCGCCAGCAGCCCAGACAGGGTCGACGGTGGCTACACCTTC,CASSPDRVDGGYTF
.,TRBJ2-6,.,TRBV11-1,TGTGCCAGCAGCCGCAAGGGCCTGAGGGCCAACGTCCTGACTTTC,CASSRKGLRANVLTF
TRBD2,TRBJ2-7,many,TRBV20-1,TGCAGTGCAGGACTAGCGGGAAGGATTCCCTACGAGCAGTACTTC,CSAGLAGRIPYEQYF